A selection of T cell receptor beta chains follows, all from one sample in a study of blood T cell repertoires in COVID-19. The method was immunoSEQ multiplex PCR; TCRdb's version includes in-frame clones alone and lacks a portion of them. This sample has around 110,000 clones, with 70% to 80% found just once. Source material: peripheral blood. The receptors here all came from a man older than 75 with COVID-19, enrolled during active disease. Both conserved end residues are trimmed from each CDR3.

j_call v_call cdr3_aa
TRBJ1-2 TRBV30 ASPGGGNYGYT
TRBJ2-3 TRBV5-1 ASRSSGLASTDTQY
TRBJ2-2 TRBV28 ASSFGGVGTGELF
TRBJ2-7 TRBV28 ASSYPLEDRGRDEQY
TRBJ2-5 TRBV12-3/TRBV12-4 ASSFRLDGTQY
TRBJ1-6 TRBV10-3 AITNDRGGSPLH
TRBJ1-4 TRBV15 ATSSRPGEKLF
TRBJ2-2 TRBV28 ASSLTSGRDTGELF
TRBJ2-6 TRBV19 ASSNRDRVAGANVLT
TRBJ1-1 TRBV10-2 ASSGQGIESAF
TRBJ2-4 TRBV5-1 ASSLLTGGAAKNIQY